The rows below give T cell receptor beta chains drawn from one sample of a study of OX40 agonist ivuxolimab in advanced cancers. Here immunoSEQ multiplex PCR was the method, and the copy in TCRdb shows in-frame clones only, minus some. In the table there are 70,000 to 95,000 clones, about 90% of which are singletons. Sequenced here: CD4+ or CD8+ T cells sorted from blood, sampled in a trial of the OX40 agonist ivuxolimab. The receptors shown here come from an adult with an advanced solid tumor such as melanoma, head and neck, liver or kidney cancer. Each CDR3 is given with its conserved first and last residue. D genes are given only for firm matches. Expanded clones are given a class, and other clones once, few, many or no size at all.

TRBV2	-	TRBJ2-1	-	TGTGCCAGCAGTCCCACGGCGGGGTCCTACAATGAGCAGTTCTTC	CASSPTAGSYNEQFF
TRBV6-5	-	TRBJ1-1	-	TGTGCCAGCAGTACCCCCTCCATATCGAACACTGAAGCTTTCTTT	CASSTPSISNTEAFF
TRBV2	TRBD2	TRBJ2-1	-	TGTGCCAGCAGGAAGACTAGCGGGGGGCCCAATGAGCAGTTCTTC	CASRKTSGGPNEQFF
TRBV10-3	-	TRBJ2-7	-	TGTGCCATCAGTGTTCCGCTAGGGTTCGAGCAGTACTTC	CAISVPLGFEQYF
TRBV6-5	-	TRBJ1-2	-	TGTGCCAGCAGTTACTCGAGAAGGGCAGATGGCTACACCTTC	CASSYSRRADGYTF
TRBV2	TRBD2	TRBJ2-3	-	TGTGCCAGCATTGCGACTAGCGGGAGTAGGGATACGCAGTATTTT	CASIATSGSRDTQYF
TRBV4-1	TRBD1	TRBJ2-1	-	TGCGCCAGCAGCCAGCCGGGACAGGGACACAATGAGCAGTTCTTC	CASSQPGQGHNEQFF
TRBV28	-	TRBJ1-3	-	TGTGCCAGCAGTCCAACCTACCCCTTAGGGGTTACTGGAAACACCATATATTTT	CASSPTYPLGVTGNTIYF
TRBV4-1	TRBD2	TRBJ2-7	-	TGCGCCCTAACACCGGGAGGTGGCCCCTACGAGCAGTACTTC	CALTPGGGPYEQYF
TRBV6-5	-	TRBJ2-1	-	TGTGCCAGCAGTTACCTTACTTTCAGCTCCTACAATGAGCAGTTCTTC	CASSYLTFSSYNEQFF
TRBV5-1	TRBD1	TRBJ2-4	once	TGCGCCAGCAGCTCGGGACAGGGCGTTTTCTTC	CASSSGQGVFF
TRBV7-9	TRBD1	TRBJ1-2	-	TGTGCCAGCAGCTTAGCCGGGACAGGGGGCTCTGGCTACACCTTC	CASSLAGTGGSGYTF
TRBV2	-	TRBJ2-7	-	TGTGCCAGCAGGAGGGAAGGCGAGCAGTACTTC	CASRREGEQYF
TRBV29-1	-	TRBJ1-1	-	TGCAGCGTATCCTCGGGGGGGGGTACTGAAGCTTTCTTT	CSVSSGGGTEAFF
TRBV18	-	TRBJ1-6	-	TGTGCCAGCGCGACCGATTATAATTCACCCCTCCACTTT	CASATDYNSPLHF
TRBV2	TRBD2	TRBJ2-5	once	TGTGCCAGCAGTGAGGGACTAGCAGGAGAGACCCAGTACTTC	CASSEGLAGETQYF